Listed below are T cell receptor beta chains from one sample, sequenced in a study of CD8+CD57+ T cells in acquired aplastic anemia. TCRdb called the reads again in MiXCR, with one record for every CDR3 protein. Of around 170,000 distinct CDR3 sequences in the sample, about 45% were seen once. Sequencing used sorted CD4+, CD8+, or CD8+CD57+ T cells (not recorded which) from PBMCs. These receptor sequences come from a human donor with aplastic anemia. The CDR3 runs from the conserved cysteine through the conserved F or W. D genes are given only for firm matches. A clone size is listed for some rows: how often the clone was seen (once, few, many), or a class if it is expanded.

j_call | clone_size | d_call | v_call | cdr3_aa | cdr3_nt
TRBJ2-7 | . | . | TRBV11-1 | CASNFARVQSLYEQYF | TGTGCCAGCAACTTCGCCCGGGTCCAATCCCTCTACGAGCAGTACTTC
TRBJ2-1 | . | TRBD2 | TRBV2 | CASSEGPHSGGVNEQFF | TGTGCCAGCAGTGAGGGGCCTCATAGCGGGGGGGTCAATGAGCAGTTCTTC
TRBJ2-7 | few | . | TRBV24-1 | CATYTTGLSYEQYF | TGTGCCACCTACACGACGGGGCTGTCCTACGAGCAGTACTTC
TRBJ2-7 | many | TRBD1 | TRBV20-1 | CSATSGTGMSEQYF | TGCAGTGCTACCTCCGGGACAGGGATGAGTGAGCAGTACTTC
TRBJ1-6 | few | . | TRBV7-6 | CASRGMGYNSPLHF | TGTGCCAGCAGAGGGATGGGTTATAATTCACCCCTCCACTTT
TRBJ1-1 | many | . | TRBV19 | CASSTRGAMAGTEAFF | TGTGCCAGTAGTACGCGAGGGGCTATGGCGGGCACTGAAGCTTTCTTT
TRBJ2-2 | many | TRBD1 | TRBV6-4 | CASRETGVNTGELFF | TGTGCCAGCAGGGAGACAGGGGTGAACACCGGGGAACTGTTTTTT
TRBJ1-2 | many | TRBD1 | TRBV7-2 | CASSRGQGEGYTF | TGTGCCAGCAGCCGGGGACAGGGAGAAGGCTACACCTTC
TRBJ2-1 | few | . | TRBV26 | CASSRVGQGAGNEQFF | .
TRBJ2-1 | . | . | TRBV10-2 | CASSDPGDEQFF | TGCGCCAGCAGTGATCCAGGGGACGAGCAGTTCTTC
TRBJ1-5 | few | TRBD1 | TRBV19 | CASRGGTGDNQPQHF | TGTGCCAGTAGAGGGGGGACAGGGGATAATCAGCCCCAGCATTTT
TRBJ1-2 | many | . | TRBV29-1 | CSVVTGSNYGYTF | TGCAGCGTTGTAACAGGTAGTAACTATGGCTACACCTTC
TRBJ2-7 | . | TRBD1 | TRBV29-1 | CSVVTSTGYEQYF | TGCAGCGTTGTTACCTCGACAGGGTACGAGCAGTACTTC
TRBJ2-3 | many | . | TRBV6-1 | CASTQGGRADTQYF | TGTGCCAGCACCCAGGGGGGGCGGGCAGATACGCAGTATTTT
TRBJ2-5 | . | TRBD1 | TRBV10-3 | CAISGPTGGRETQYF | TGTGCCATCAGTGGTCCGACAGGGGGCAGGGAGACCCAGTACTTC